The rows below give T cell receptor beta chains drawn from one sample of a study of blood T cell repertoires in COVID-19. Only in-frame clones appear in the TCRdb table, and some are missing; sequencing was by immunoSEQ multiplex PCR. The data show roughly 250,000 clones, approximately 80% seen once. Sequenced sample: peripheral blood. Receptors were obtained from an elderly woman with active or convalescent COVID-19. Both conserved end residues are part of each CDR3. A D gene is named only where the DNA matches it firmly. Clone size appears in some rows only: once, few, many, or a class for an expanded clone.

abundance: once; v_gene: TRBV5-4; j_gene: TRBJ1-6; d_gene: TRBD1; CDR3aa: CASSLASEGQNSPLHF; CDR3nt: TGTGCCAGCAGCTTGGCCTCGGAGGGACAGAATTCACCCCTCCACTTT
abundance: NA; v_gene: TRBV5-1; j_gene: TRBJ1-2; d_gene: NA; CDR3aa: CASSSDSNYGYTF; CDR3nt: TGCGCCAGCAGCTCGGACAGTAACTATGGCTACACCTTC
abundance: few; v_gene: TRBV3-1/TRBV3-2; j_gene: TRBJ2-7; d_gene: NA; CDR3aa: CASSFTTEEQYF; CDR3nt: TGTGCCAGCAGTTTCACGACTGAAGAGCAGTACTTC
abundance: NA; v_gene: TRBV2; j_gene: TRBJ2-5; d_gene: TRBD1; CDR3aa: CATKGAKVGTQYF; CDR3nt: TGTGCCACAAAGGGGGCTAAAGTGGGGACCCAGTACTTC
abundance: NA; v_gene: TRBV11-2; j_gene: TRBJ2-5; d_gene: NA; CDR3aa: CASSPDFQETQYF; CDR3nt: TGTGCCAGCAGCCCGGACTTCCAAGAGACCCAGTACTTC
abundance: NA; v_gene: TRBV7-2; j_gene: TRBJ1-1; d_gene: NA; CDR3aa: CASSSGQWTEAFF; CDR3nt: TGTGCCAGCAGCTCCGGACAGTGGACTGAAGCTTTCTTT
abundance: once; v_gene: TRBV5-1; j_gene: TRBJ2-5; d_gene: TRBD2; CDR3aa: CASSLAPWTSGRVQETQYF; CDR3nt: TGCGCCAGCAGCTTGGCCCCCTGGACTAGCGGGAGAGTACAAGAGACCCAGTACTTC
abundance: NA; v_gene: TRBV10-3; j_gene: TRBJ1-5; d_gene: NA; CDR3aa: CAISADTRQPQHF; CDR3nt: TGTGCCATCAGTGCAGACACTCGACAGCCCCAGCATTTT
abundance: NA; v_gene: TRBV18; j_gene: TRBJ1-2; d_gene: NA; CDR3aa: CASSPDRSVGYTF; CDR3nt: TGTGCCAGCTCACCCGACAGGTCGGTCGGCTACACCTTC
abundance: NA; v_gene: TRBV11-2; j_gene: TRBJ1-1; d_gene: NA; CDR3aa: CASSRQTQAFF; CDR3nt: TGTGCCAGCAGCCGACAGACCCAAGCTTTCTTT
abundance: NA; v_gene: TRBV2; j_gene: TRBJ2-1; d_gene: NA; CDR3aa: CASSSHSSSYNEQFF; CDR3nt: TGTGCCAGCAGTTCCCACAGTAGCTCCTACAATGAGCAGTTCTTC
abundance: NA; v_gene: TRBV7-9; j_gene: TRBJ2-3; d_gene: TRBD2; CDR3aa: CASSLDLRGAFTDTQYF; CDR3nt: TGTGCCAGCAGCTTAGATTTGCGGGGGGCATTCACAGATACGCAGTATTTT
abundance: NA; v_gene: TRBV24-1; j_gene: TRBJ2-2; d_gene: NA; CDR3aa: CATSEQGGTGELFF; CDR3nt: TGTGCCACCAGTGAGCAGGGGGGCACCGGGGAGCTGTTTTTT
abundance: NA; v_gene: TRBV5-8; j_gene: TRBJ2-2; d_gene: TRBD1; CDR3aa: CASSTTHRGTGELFF; CDR3nt: TGTGCCAGCAGCACCACCCACAGGGGCACCGGGGAGCTGTTTTTT
abundance: NA; v_gene: TRBV7-8; j_gene: TRBJ2-6; d_gene: NA; CDR3aa: CASSSLSLFGANVLTF; CDR3nt: TGTGCCAGCAGCTCACTGTCCTTGTTCGGGGCCAACGTCCTGACTTTC
abundance: NA; v_gene: TRBV2; j_gene: TRBJ2-7; d_gene: TRBD2; CDR3aa: CASSGRGRADEQYF; CDR3nt: TGTGCCAGCAGTGGACGCGGGAGGGCTGACGAGCAGTACTTC
abundance: NA; v_gene: TRBV5-6; j_gene: TRBJ1-2; d_gene: TRBD1; CDR3aa: CASSSWTGRIYGYTF; CDR3nt: TGTGCCAGCAGCTCGTGGACAGGGCGGATCTATGGCTACACCTTC
abundance: NA; v_gene: TRBV6-5; j_gene: TRBJ2-1; d_gene: TRBD2; CDR3aa: CASKGRGSYYNEQFF; CDR3nt: TGTGCCAGCAAGGGGCGGGGGAGCTATTACAATGAGCAGTTCTTC
abundance: NA; v_gene: TRBV30; j_gene: TRBJ2-5; d_gene: NA; CDR3aa: CAWSGGETQYF; CDR3nt: TGTGCCTGGAGCGGCGGGGAGACCCAGTACTTC
abundance: NA; v_gene: TRBV5-1; j_gene: TRBJ1-2; d_gene: TRBD1; CDR3aa: CASSLVTGAGGYTF; CDR3nt: TGCGCCAGCAGCTTGGTGACAGGGGCTGGGGGCTACACCTTC
abundance: few; v_gene: TRBV19; j_gene: TRBJ2-4; d_gene: TRBD1; CDR3aa: CASSMQGAWGLAKNIQYF; CDR3nt: TGTGCCAGTAGTATGCAGGGGGCGTGGGGGTTGGCCAAAAACATTCAGTACTTC
abundance: once; v_gene: TRBV18; j_gene: TRBJ1-5; d_gene: TRBD1; CDR3aa: CASSLGTGTNQPQHF; CDR3nt: TGTGCCAGCTCCCTCGGGACAGGGACTAATCAGCCCCAGCATTTT
abundance: NA; v_gene: TRBV18; j_gene: TRBJ1-2; d_gene: NA; CDR3aa: CASSPGRGSNYGYTF; CDR3nt: TGTGCCAGCTCACCAGGCCGAGGGAGCAACTATGGCTACACCTTC
abundance: NA; v_gene: TRBV10-2; j_gene: TRBJ2-7; d_gene: TRBD1; CDR3aa: CASSSTGVLGEQYF; CDR3nt: TGCGCCAGCAGTTCTACAGGGGTCTTGGGCGAGCAGTACTTC
abundance: NA; v_gene: TRBV14; j_gene: TRBJ2-5; d_gene: NA; CDR3aa: CASSQGAQSIQETQYF; CDR3nt: TGTGCCAGCAGCCAAGGGGCCCAGTCGATTCAAGAGACCCAGTACTTC
abundance: once; v_gene: TRBV19; j_gene: TRBJ1-2; d_gene: NA; CDR3aa: CASSIRRTVAYGYTF; CDR3nt: TGTGCCAGTAGTATTAGGCGGACAGTGGCGTATGGTTACACCTTC
abundance: NA; v_gene: TRBV29-1; j_gene: TRBJ2-7; d_gene: NA; CDR3aa: CSVDLGRDYEQYF; CDR3nt: TGCAGCGTTGATCTCGGGCGGGACTACGAGCAGTACTTC